This T cell receptor beta chain was documented in a study of cytomegalovirus exposure and HLA in healthy donors (dated by TCRdb to 2015 to 2018). General notes on the study: In an earlier analysis of around 540 of the donors, 250 to 350 Gb of sequence data and approximately 120 million unique TCR beta sequences from about 180 million T cells were reported. HLA typing included class I and class II loci at four-digit resolution. Every repertoire in the discovery cohort had been generated on one and the same sequencing platform. Roughly 5 DR-DQ haplotypes were handled as single units for association and clustering, since linkage in the cohort was strong. Besides the first cohort of around 670 subjects, a separate validation cohort made up of 120 different subjects was used. Donor age, sex, ethnicity and CMV serostatus were compiled together with the repertoire data. In the later analysis, no new phenotypic data were used to find candidate immune exposures; instead, reliance was placed on TCR beta sequences and their occurrence across donors. To study patterns of TCR occurrence, a later analysis re-analyzed previously published TCR beta repertoires from several hundred donors and added high-resolution HLA genotyping. Typing coverage varied by locus: roughly 620-640 donors for A, B, C, DRB1 and DQB1; approximately 560 for DQA1; some 610 for DPA1; roughly 450 for DPB1. The study aimed to test whether signatures of past pathogen exposure could be identified by cataloging public T cell receptors. An early release that covered fewer than 750 HLA-typed donors contained approximately 300 gigabases of sequencing data and 65 million to 100 million unique TCR sequences. The study profiled the T cell repertoires of hundreds of subjects by immunosequencing and related them to cytomegalovirus serostatus. Across approximately 400 genotyped donors of the cohort, an average of about 200,000 unique TCR beta nucleotide sequences per donor were sequenced, and roughly 20% of those sequences were non-productive. To predict cytomegalovirus infection status, the study combined high-throughput TCR immunosequencing, statistical association of individual TCRs with disease status, and machine learning. A later genetic analysis took genome-wide SNP genotypes for about three fifths of the roughly 700 donors and used that subset as a discovery cohort. To decide whether each TCR beta V gene segment behaved as functional or pseudogenic, an earlier analysis of approximately 620 of the donors relied on high-throughput TCR beta sequencing. Of the approximately 400 genotyped donors, around 81% fell in the genetic ancestry cluster associated with self-reported Caucasian donors. What the work shows at the level of the full study, not this receptor alone: In this cohort, only TCR beta chains were sequenced, and detectable features were limited by the absence of alpha or paired-chain data. In an earlier analysis of approximately 590 of the donors, most TCR beta V segments appeared in productive rearrangements about 90% or about 30% of the time, broadly matching IMGT annotations. When HLA alleles, especially DR and DQ, strongly co-occurred, attributing TCR associations to individual alleles was difficult. In a later analysis, HLA-associated TCR beta chains showed more clonal expansion and lower generation probabilities than non-associated chains that were equally common. The classifier was reported to diagnose cytomegalovirus status with high specificity and sensitivity in both the original cohort and the validation cohort. In a later analysis, most CMV-associated TCR beta chains were found to appear HLA-restricted, with HLA associations seemingly driven largely by CMV exposure. A later genetic analysis reported fewer N-insertions in productive TCRs among donors in an Asian-associated ancestry cluster than the roughly 720-donor mean. Because some donors lacked HLA typing at each locus, the association tests relied only on the typed subset. Sequencing depth was assumed to be roughly uniform across donors in the presence/absence analyses, though that assumption may not hold. Seventeen rarely observed V segments, including chromosome 9 orphons, were excluded from the earlier analysis of just under 600 of the donors because counts were too low. V-gene and J-gene trimming of TCR beta chains was associated with a missense DCLRE1C variant in a later genetic analysis, and the association was replicated in an independent cohort. A cluster of highly shared sequence variants was judged likely to be a technical artifact of the sequencing pipeline. Some IMGT-functional V segments, including TRBV6-2 and TRBV6-3, could not be told apart with the 87-base-pair reads, so those segments were excluded. The only immune exposure information available for the cohort was CMV serostatus. The authors suggested that the approach could potentially be generalized to other disease states and immunological phenotypes. Most TCR sequences were observed very rarely across donors, whereas some public TCRs were present in many individuals. In the study, about 150 TCR beta chains were listed as associated with cytomegalovirus. Specific HLA alleles were associated with 16,951 TCR beta sequences at a false discovery rate of 0.05 in a later analysis. In a later analysis, the rate of TCR association differed among HLA loci, with DRB1 alleles having the most associated TCRs and HLA-C alleles having the fewest. Linkage disequilibrium might explain the correlated functional status among segregating V segments, but an unknown experimental factor could not be excluded. A further reported finding was that TCR beta sequences accurately predicted the HLA-A and HLA-B alleles for most subjects in the first cohort. In vitro tests confirmed that three of the cytomegalovirus-associated TCR beta chains recognize cytomegalovirus antigens. In a later analysis, several top co-occurrence clusters were reported to appear linked to parvovirus B19, influenza, CMV and Epstein-Barr virus.

The cohort was made up of hundreds of healthy bone marrow donors. All cohort members were sampled while nominally healthy, although unrecorded immune exposures were likely present. The donor tested CMV seronegative and was one of the 352 seronegative cohort members. A peripheral blood sample was collected from each donor, and TCR beta sequencing was performed on peripheral blood mononuclear cells. Genomic DNA extraction from the blood cell samples was performed with the Qiagen DNeasy Blood Extraction Kit. From the cysteine up to the phenylalanine, the CDR3 has a length of 11 residues. Of all the DNA, just the CDR3 is kept, 33 bases in frame from base 1. Reading the germline V gene (reference sequence) gives CDR1 DFQATT and CDR2 SNEGSKA. A distance of 9 bases separates the germline ends of V and J, which lose 3 bases and 6 bases respectively. With regard to this clone: Its binding antigen is unknown. No base quality information exists; no much larger clone differs at one position.

Libraries were made using the immunoSEQ multiplex PCR assay. A mixture of 60 forward primers for TCR Vbeta segments and 13 reverse primers for TCR Jbeta segments was used in the multiplex PCR. A multiplex PCR assay on genomic DNA amplified the CDR3 region of rearranged TCR beta genes. The Illumina HiSeq System was used to sequence the amplified TCR beta libraries as 87-base-pair reads. As for the original processing: In a later analysis, some 80 million unique TCR beta chains were counted across the roughly 700 repertoires, and around 10 million of these chains were shared by at least two donors. To remove PCR and sequencing errors, raw reads were error-corrected and collapsed into unique sequences using a nearest-neighbor algorithm that merged closely related sequences. CDR3 sequences were aligned to IMGT reference sequences to assign V, D and J gene segments. Each retained sequence needed at least a six-nucleotide match to both a V gene segment and a J gene segment. Rearrangements were classified as productive when the CDR3 lacked stop codons and remained in frame with V and J, and all other rearrangements were classified as non-productive. Following IMGT convention, CDR3 was defined as the stretch from the second conserved V-encoded cysteine to the conserved J-encoded phenylalanine. The earlier analysis of a few hundred of the donors excluded any sequence lacking an unambiguous match to a single V gene segment. An earlier analysis of 587 of the donors called V segments functional above 56.7% productive rearrangements and segregating when the between-donor standard deviation exceeded 5%. To diagnose cytomegalovirus status from the catalog of TCR beta chain sequences, a statistical classification framework was built. In a later analysis, TCR nucleotide sequences were compared against IMGT/GENE-DB human TR gene sequences so that V and J genes could be assigned. A later analysis assigned CDR3 sequences and most-parsimonious VDJ recombination scenarios with the TCRdist pipeline. In a later analysis, each TCR beta chain was defined by its CDR3 amino acid sequence together with its V-gene family, and reads lacking a unique V-gene family were excluded. A later analysis removed several hundred highly shared, low-generation-probability nucleotide sequences to deal with suspected cross-contamination and a sequencing artifact. For each public chain, a later analysis derived a clonal expansion index from normalized ranks of inferred template counts within each repertoire. In a later analysis, generation probabilities were computed using a VDJ recombination model fitted to out-of-frame rearrangements, and the results were checked against IGoR. A later analysis scored TCR-TCR, TCR-HLA and TCR-CMV co-occurrence with hypergeometric tests, applying a repertoire-size bias correction to TCR pairs. In a later analysis, false discovery rates were estimated by permuting HLA or CMV assignments 20 times. In a later analysis, co-occurring TCRs were grouped using DBSCAN, and TCRdist sequence similarity was added for clustering within HLA-allele-positive subsets. Co-occurrence clustering excluded repertoires with fewer than 30,000 or more than 120,000 public chains, plus five with anomalous nucleotide sharing. TCRdb holds this immuneACCESS table with in-frame rearrangements only. Some clones are missing; in checked studies, unresolved V genes explain under half, and the rest has no known cause. V and J calls and clone size are given by that table; D and trimming were obtained from the DNA. This sample lists roughly 120,000 clones; more than 60% were detected once. The ten largest clones capture approximately 4.1% of the sample.

Here the chain combines TRBV20-1 and TRBJ2-7, with a tentative D gene TRBD1 over 5 matching bases. The sequenced sample was PBMCs. The clonotype was recovered from a woman aged 40-49 years in good health and CMV-seronegative. The CDR3 in this case is CSARGQIEQYF. In nucleotides, the sequence is TGCAGTGCTAGGGGGCAAATCGAGCAGTACTTC.